Only a few counts were recorded for the clone carrying this T cell receptor (beta chain). The junction departs from germline at one end; a sequencing error may be responsible. These data belong to a study of T-cell reconstitution after alpha-beta-depleted transplantation in children. The CDR3 consists of 15 residues. Per the germline V gene, CDR1 is SGHRS and CDR2 is YFSETQ. A TCRbeta library incorporating unique molecular identifiers was prepared. TCRdb independently ran MiXCR on the PCR reads; one entry per CDR3 protein. The sample records approximately 800,000 distinct CDR3 sequences, roughly 15% being singletons.

The chain joins TRBV5-1 to TRBJ2-7; TRBD2 is a possible D gene (5 bases). This material consisted of PBMCs, mostly from graft donor cells, taken 360 days after TCRalphabeta/CD19-depleted stem cell transplant. This receptor was taken from a male patient aged 5 to 17 who had a stem cell transplant for acute lymphoblastic leukemia, so the T cells may come from the graft donor. CDR3 sequence reads: CASSLSRGISSEQYF. Written as DNA, the CDR3 is TGCGCCAGCAGCTTGTCTCGGGGAATTTCCTCCGAGCAGTACTTC.